The TCR beta chain described here comes from a study of molecular identifiers for immune sequencing clone quantification. Between roughly 18,000 and 1,100,000 sorted cells, with 10%, 30% or 50% RNA, yielded naive CD8 libraries. Sorting selected naive CD8 T cells with a CD8+CD4-CCR7+CD45RA+ phenotype. This clonotype was counted between two and nine times. The antigen remains unidentified. The junction does not match germline at one end; this may be a read error. MiXCR was run by TCRdb on the PCR reads, yielding one entry per CDR3 protein. This sample has some 680,000 distinct CDR3 sequences; about 25% occur once, and the top ten carry approximately 0.75%. Study-level findings and limits: With a barcode shared among identical TCR molecules, highly expanded clone sizes could be underestimated. Clones that exceeded 20 RNA copies held over 99% of effector molecules, yet under 1% in naive cells.

The sample taken for sequencing was naive CD8+ T cells from blood, with Jurkat cell RNA spiked in. Subset here: FACS-sorted CD8+CD4-CCR7+CD45RA+ naive T cells. The receptor's source is a human donor in good health. Some libraries in this study had Jurkat cell RNA spiked in.

The CDR3 nucleotides are TGTGCCTGGAGTCCCAACAGTGAAGCTTTCTTT. It is translated as CAWSPNSEAFF. The V call is TRBV30, the J call TRBJ1-1; D not certain. The CDR3 is made up of 11 amino acids. CDR1 is GTSNPN, CDR2 SVGIG, per germline (reference sequence).